This T cell receptor beta chain was found in a study of T cells in Graves' hyperthyroidism and ophthalmopathy. With a duration under 2 months, the hyperthyroidism was newly diagnosed in patients aged 18 to 65. This clonotype was recorded at least ten times. What it recognizes is unknown. The V gene's germline CDR1 is SGHTA and CDR2 FQGTGA. Trimming took off 5 bases at V and 2 bases at J, with 17 bases between the two ends. This CDR3 is built from 16 residues. Broader study findings: Among clonotypes expanded in thyroid above 0.001, most were also found in blood.

Amplified TCR beta CDR3 regions derived from RNA transcripts. HTBI primers drove first-round RT-PCR of the TCR CDR3. TCRdb itself ran the multiplex PCR reads through MiXCR, one entry per CDR3 protein. In the table there are 270,000 or so distinct CDR3 sequences, approximately 14% of which are singletons. The sequenced sample was blood. The receptor was derived from a woman aged 45-65 years with Graves' hyperthyroidism that later progressed to Graves' ophthalmopathy. This chain joins TRBV7-3 and TRBJ2-3; TRBD1 is a possible D gene (6 bases). CDR3 sequence reads: CASSQLAGTLTDTQYF. In nucleotides, the CDR3 is TGTGCCAGCAGCCAGCTCGCCGGGACACTCACAGATACGCAGTATTTT.